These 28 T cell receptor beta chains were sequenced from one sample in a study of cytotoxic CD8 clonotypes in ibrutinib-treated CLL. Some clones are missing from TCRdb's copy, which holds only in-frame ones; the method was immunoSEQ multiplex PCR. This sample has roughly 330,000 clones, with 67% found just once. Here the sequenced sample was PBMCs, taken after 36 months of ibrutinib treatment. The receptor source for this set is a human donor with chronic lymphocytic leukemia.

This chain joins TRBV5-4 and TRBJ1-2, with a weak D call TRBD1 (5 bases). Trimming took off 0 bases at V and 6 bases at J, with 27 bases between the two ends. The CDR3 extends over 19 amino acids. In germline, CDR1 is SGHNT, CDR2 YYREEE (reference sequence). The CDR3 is CASSLGSGQGHVLPHGYTF. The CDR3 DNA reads TGTGCCAGCAGCTTGGGGTCTGGGCAAGGACATGTACTCCCCCATGGCTACACCTTC.

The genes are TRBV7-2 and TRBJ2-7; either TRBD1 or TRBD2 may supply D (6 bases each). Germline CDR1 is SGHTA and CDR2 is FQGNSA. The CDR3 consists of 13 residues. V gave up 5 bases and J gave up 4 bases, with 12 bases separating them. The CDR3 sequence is CASSPGGGYEQYF. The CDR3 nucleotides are TGTGCCAGCAGCCCAGGAGGGGGTTACGAGCAGTACTTC.

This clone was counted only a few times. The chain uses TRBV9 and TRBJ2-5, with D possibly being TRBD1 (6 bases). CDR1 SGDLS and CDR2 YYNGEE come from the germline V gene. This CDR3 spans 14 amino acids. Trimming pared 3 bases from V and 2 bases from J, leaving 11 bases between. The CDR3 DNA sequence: TGTGCCAGCAGCGCCGGGACACTTCAAGAGACCCAGTACTTC. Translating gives CASSAGTLQETQYF.

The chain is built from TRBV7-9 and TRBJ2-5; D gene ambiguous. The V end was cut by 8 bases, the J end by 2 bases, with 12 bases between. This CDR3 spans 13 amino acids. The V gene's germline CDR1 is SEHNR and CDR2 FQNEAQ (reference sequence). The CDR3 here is CASARGHQETQYF. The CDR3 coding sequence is TGTGCCAGCGCGCGAGGTCATCAAGAGACCCAGTACTTC.

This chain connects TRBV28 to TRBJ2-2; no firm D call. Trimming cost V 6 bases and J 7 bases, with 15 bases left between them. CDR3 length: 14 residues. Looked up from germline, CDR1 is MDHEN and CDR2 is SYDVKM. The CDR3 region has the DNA TGTGCCAGCAGGGAGCCCGGCAAGGGCGGGGAGCTGTTTTTT. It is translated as CASREPGKGGELFF.

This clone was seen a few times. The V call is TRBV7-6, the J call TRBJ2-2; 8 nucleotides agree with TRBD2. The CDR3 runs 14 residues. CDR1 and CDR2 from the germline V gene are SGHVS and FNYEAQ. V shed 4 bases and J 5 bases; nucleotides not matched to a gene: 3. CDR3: CASSSGTSTGELFF. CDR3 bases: TGTGCCAGCAGCTCAGGGACTAGTACCGGGGAGCTGTTTTTT. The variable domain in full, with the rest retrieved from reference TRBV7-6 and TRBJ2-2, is GAGVSQSPRYKVTKRGQDVALRCDPISGHVSLYWYRQALGQGPEFLTYFNYEAQQDKSGLPNDRFSAERPEGSISTLTIQRTEQRDSAMYRCASSSGTSTGELFFGEGSRLTVL.

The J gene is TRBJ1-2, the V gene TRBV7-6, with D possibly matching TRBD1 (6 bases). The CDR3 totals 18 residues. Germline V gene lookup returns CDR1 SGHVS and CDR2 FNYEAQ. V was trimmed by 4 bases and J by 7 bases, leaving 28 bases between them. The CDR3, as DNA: TGTGCCAGCAGCTCGAAACCACCGGGACAAGCGGTTCATGGTGGCTACACCTTC. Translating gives CASSSKPPGQAVHGGYTF.

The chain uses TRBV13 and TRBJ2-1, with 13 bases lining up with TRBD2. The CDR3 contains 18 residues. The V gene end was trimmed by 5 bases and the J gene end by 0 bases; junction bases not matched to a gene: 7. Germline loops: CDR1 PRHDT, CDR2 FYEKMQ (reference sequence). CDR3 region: CASSRGLAGPSSYNEQFF. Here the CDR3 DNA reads TGTGCCAGCAGCCGGGGACTAGCGGGACCGAGCTCCTACAATGAGCAGTTCTTC.

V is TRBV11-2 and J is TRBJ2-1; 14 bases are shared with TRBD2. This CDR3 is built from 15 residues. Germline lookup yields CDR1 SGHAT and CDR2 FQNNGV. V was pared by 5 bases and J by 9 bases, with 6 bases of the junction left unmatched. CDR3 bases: TGTGCCAGCAGCATACCGGGACTAGCGGGAGTTGAGCAGTTCTTC. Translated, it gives CASSIPGLAGVEQFF.

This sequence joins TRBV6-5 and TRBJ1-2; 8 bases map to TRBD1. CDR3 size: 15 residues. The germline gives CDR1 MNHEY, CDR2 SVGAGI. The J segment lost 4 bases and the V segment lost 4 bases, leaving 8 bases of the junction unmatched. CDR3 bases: TGTGCCAGCAGTTCCCGATGGACAGGGTCCTATGGCTACACCTTC. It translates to CASSSRWTGSYGYTF.

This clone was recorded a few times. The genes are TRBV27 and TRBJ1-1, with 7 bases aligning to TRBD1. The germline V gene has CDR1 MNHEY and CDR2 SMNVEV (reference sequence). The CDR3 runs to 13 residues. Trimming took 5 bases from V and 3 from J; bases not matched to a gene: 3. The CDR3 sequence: CASSTGVDTEAFF. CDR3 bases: TGTGCCAGCAGTACAGGGGTGGACACTGAAGCTTTCTTT.

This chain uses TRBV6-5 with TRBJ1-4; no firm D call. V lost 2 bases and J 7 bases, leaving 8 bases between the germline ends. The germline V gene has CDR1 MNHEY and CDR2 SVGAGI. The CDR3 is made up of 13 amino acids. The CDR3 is CASSYRQLEKLFF. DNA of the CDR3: TGTGCCAGCAGTTACCGCCAGCTTGAAAAACTGTTTTTT.

This chain's CDR3 is CSARTGITGELFF. In DNA form, the CDR3 reads TGCAGCGCGCGGACAGGGATCACCGGGGAGCTGTTTTTT. V gene TRBV29-1 combines with J gene TRBJ2-2; 8 bases line up with TRBD1. V lost 7 bases, J lost 4 bases, and 5 bases stayed unmatched. Germline CDR1 is SQVTM and CDR2 is ANQGSEA. The CDR3 has 13 residues.

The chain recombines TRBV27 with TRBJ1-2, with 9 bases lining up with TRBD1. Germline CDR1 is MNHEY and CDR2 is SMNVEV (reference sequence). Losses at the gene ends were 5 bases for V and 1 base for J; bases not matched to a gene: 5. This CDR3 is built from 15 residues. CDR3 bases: TGTGCCAGCAGTCCCTGGACAGGGGATAACTATGGCTACACCTTC. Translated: CASSPWTGDNYGYTF.

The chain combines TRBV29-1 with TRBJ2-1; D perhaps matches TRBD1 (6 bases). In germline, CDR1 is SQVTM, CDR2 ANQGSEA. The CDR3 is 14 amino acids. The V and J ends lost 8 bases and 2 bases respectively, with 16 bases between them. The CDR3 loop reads CSIITDSTYNEQFF. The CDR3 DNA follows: TGCAGCATAATTACGGACAGTACCTACAATGAGCAGTTCTTC.

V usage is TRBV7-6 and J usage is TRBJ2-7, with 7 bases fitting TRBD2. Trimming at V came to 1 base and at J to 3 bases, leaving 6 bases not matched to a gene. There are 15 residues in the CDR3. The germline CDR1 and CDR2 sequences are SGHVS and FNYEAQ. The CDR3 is CASSLVASGGYEQYF. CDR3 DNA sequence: TGTGCCAGCAGCTTAGTGGCTAGCGGCGGCTACGAGCAGTACTTC.

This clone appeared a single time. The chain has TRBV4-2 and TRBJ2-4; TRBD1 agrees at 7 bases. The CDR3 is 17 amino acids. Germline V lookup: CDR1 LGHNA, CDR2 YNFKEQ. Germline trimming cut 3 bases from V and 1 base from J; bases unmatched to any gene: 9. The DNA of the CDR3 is TGTGCCAGCAGCCAGTCTACAGGGGCTTTCGCCAAAAACATTCAGTACTTC. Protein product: CASSQSTGAFAKNIQYF.

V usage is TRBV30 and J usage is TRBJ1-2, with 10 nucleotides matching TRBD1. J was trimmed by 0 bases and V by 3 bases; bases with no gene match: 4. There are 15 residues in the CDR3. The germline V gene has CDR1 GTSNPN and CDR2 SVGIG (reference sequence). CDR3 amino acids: CAWRRQGAANYGYTF. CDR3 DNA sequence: TGTGCCTGGAGGAGACAGGGGGCAGCTAACTATGGCTACACCTTC.

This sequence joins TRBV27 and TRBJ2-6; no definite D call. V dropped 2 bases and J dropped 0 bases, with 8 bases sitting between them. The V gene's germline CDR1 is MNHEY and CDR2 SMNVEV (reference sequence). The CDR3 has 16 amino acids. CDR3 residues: CASSLAPLSGANVLTF. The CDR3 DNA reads TGTGCCAGCAGTTTAGCACCACTCTCTGGGGCCAACGTCCTGACTTTC. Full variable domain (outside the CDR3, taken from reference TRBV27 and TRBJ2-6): EAQVTQNPRYLITVTGKKLTVTCSQNMNHEYMSWYRQDPGLGLRQIYYSMNVEVTDKGDVPEGYKVSRKEKRNFPLILESPSPNQTSLYFCASSLAPLSGANVLTFGAGSRLTVL.

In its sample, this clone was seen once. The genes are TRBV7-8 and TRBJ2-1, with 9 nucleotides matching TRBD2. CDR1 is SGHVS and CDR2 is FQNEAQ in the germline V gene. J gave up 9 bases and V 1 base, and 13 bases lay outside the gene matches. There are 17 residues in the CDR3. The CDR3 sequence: CASSLERWRGGPGEQFF. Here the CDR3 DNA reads TGTGCCAGCAGCTTAGAAAGGTGGCGGGGGGGCCCCGGTGAGCAGTTCTTC.

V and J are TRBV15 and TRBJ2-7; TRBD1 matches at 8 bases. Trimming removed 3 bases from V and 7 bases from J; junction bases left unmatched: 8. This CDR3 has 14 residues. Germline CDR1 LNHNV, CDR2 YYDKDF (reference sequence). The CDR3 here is CATSRDDRGFEQYF. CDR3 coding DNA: TGTGCCACCAGCAGGGACGACAGGGGATTTGAGCAGTACTTC.

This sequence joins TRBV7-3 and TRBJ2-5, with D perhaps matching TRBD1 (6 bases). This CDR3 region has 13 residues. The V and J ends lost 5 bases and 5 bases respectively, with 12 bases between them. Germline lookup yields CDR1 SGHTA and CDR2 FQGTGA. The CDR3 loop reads CASSPSGVETQYF. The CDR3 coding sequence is TGTGCCAGCAGCCCCTCAGGGGTGGAGACCCAGTACTTC.

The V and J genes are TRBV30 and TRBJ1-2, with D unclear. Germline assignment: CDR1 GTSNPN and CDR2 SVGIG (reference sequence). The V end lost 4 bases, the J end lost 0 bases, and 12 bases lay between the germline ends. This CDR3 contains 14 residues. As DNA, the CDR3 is TGTGCCTGGACCCGGACGGATGCTAACTATGGCTACACCTTC. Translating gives CAWTRTDANYGYTF.

CDR3 region: CAVSRATSGNTIYF. CDR3 coding DNA: TGTGCCGTTAGTCGGGCGACGTCTGGAAACACCATATATTTT. V and J are TRBV11-2 and TRBJ1-3, with D unclear. Per germline, CDR1 SGHAT and CDR2 FQNNGV. The germline V and J ends were trimmed by 11 bases and 1 base, with 15 bases remaining between them. The CDR3 has 14 amino acids. Drawing the rest from reference TRBV11-2 and TRBJ1-3, the complete variable domain is EAGVAQSPRYKIIEKRQSVAFWCNPISGHATLYWYQQILGQGPKLLIQFQNNGVVDDSQLPKDRFSAERLKGVDSTLKIQPAKLEDSAVYLCAVSRATSGNTIYFGEGSWLTVV.

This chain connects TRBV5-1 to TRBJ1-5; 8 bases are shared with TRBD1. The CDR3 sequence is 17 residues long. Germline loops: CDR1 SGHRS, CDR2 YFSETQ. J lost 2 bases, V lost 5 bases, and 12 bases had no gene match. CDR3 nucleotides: TGCGCCAGCAGGAGCAGGGGGCCCGAGGAATGCAATCAGCCCCAGCATTTT. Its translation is CASRSRGPEECNQPQHF.

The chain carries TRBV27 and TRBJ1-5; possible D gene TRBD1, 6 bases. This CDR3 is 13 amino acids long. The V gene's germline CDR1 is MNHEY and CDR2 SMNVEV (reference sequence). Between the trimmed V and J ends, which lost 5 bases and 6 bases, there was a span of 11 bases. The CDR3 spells CASSHRVSQPQHF. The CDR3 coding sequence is TGTGCCAGCAGTCACAGGGTCAGTCAGCCCCAGCATTTT.

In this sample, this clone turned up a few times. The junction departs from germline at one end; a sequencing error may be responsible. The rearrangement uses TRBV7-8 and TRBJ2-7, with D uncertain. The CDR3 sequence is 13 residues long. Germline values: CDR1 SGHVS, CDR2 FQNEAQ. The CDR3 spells CASSLSRRYEQYF. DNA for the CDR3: TGTGCTAGCAGCTTATCGCGGAGATACGAGCAGTACTTC.

The CDR3 DNA reads TGTGCCAGCAGCTTGGGACACGGTAGCAATCAGCCCCAGCATTTT. Translating gives CASSLGHGSNQPQHF. The chain couples TRBV5-6 to TRBJ1-5; no firm D call. There are 15 residues in the CDR3. V lost 0 bases to trimming and J lost 0 bases, with 7 bases between them. Per germline, CDR1 SGHDT and CDR2 YYEEEE.